This T cell receptor beta chain was recorded in a study of shared clonotypes between healthy human individuals. Study-level information: The study used three CD4 naive, three CD4 memory, two CD8 naive and one CD8 memory plate per donor.

Germline V gives CDR1 MNHEY, CDR2 SMNVEV (reference sequence). The CDR3 spans 16 residues. The V and J ends lost 6 bases and 5 bases, in that order; junction bases with no gene match: 13. Whole-study findings and limits: Represented genetic and exposure-history diversity was restricted by having few donors.

Each PCR replicate from the sorted subsets contained 150 to 250 ng DNA, which is about 30,000 T cell genomes. This table comes from immunoSEQ multiplex PCR, and its TCRdb copy is limited to in-frame clones, with some not included. The table lists 150,000 to 200,000 clones, around 63% of them singletons, with more than 9% in the top ten. Regarding this clone: Its target is not known.

Participating donors were healthy, HIV-negative adults free of recent acute infections or vaccinations. Sequencing was carried out using memory CD4+ T cells sorted from blood. Noted subset: CD45RA-negative fraction. The V and J genes are TRBV27 and TRBJ2-7; 10 nucleotides match TRBD2. The sequence was collected from a man aged 25 to 40 in good health. CDR3 loop: CASRRLSSGRINEQYF. DNA for the CDR3: TGTGCCAGCAGACGACTCTCTAGCGGGAGAATAAACGAGCAGTACTTC.